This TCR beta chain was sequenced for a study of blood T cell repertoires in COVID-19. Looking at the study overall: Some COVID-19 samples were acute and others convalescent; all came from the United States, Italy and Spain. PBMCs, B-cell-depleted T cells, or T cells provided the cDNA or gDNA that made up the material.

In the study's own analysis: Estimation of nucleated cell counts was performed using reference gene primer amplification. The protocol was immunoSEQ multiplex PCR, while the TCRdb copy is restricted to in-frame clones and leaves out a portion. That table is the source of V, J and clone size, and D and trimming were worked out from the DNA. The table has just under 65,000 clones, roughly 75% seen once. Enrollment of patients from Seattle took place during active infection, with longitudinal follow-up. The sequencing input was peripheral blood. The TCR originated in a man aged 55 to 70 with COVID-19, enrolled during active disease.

CDR3 sequence reads: CASSGGGGTEAFF. The DNA of the CDR3 is TGTGCCAGCAGTGGGGGGGGAGGAACTGAAGCTTTCTTT. The chain employs TRBV12-3 or TRBV12-4 and TRBJ1-1; weak D call: TRBD1 (5 bases). The CDR3 contains 13 residues. The V and J ends lost 5 bases and 5 bases respectively, with 12 bases between them.